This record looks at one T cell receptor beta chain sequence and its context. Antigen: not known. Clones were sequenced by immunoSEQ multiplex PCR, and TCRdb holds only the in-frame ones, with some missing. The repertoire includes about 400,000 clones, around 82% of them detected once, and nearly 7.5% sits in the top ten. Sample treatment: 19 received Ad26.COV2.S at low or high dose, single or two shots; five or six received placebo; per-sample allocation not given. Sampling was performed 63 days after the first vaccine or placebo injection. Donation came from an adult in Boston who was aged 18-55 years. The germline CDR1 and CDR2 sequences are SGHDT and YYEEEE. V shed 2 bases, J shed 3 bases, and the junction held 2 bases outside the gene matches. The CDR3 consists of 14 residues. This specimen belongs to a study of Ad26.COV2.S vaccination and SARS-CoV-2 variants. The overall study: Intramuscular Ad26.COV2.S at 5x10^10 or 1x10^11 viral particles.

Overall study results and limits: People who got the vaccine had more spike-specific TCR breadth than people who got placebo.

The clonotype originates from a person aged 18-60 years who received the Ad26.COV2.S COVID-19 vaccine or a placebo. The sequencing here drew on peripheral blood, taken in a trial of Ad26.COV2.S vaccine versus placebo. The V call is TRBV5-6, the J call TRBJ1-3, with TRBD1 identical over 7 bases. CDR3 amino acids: CASSFGQDGNTIYF. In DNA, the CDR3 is TGTGCCAGCAGCTTTGGACAGGATGGAAACACCATATATTTT.